The present entry profiles one TCR beta chain with its context. Its antigen is as yet unknown. The protocol attached unique molecular identifiers to individual cDNA molecules. TCRdb ran MiXCR on the 5' RACE reads and lists one entry per CDR3 protein. The profile shows approximately 52,000 distinct CDR3 sequences, 8% to 10% of them singletons. These data are taken from a study of early T cells in non-severe SARS-CoV-2 infection. Study-wide points: Database matching using VDJdb favored anti-spike CD8 responses, with private and CD4 specificities left missing.

This sequence was found in an adult who was a healthcare worker with PCR-confirmed SARS-CoV-2 infection or an uninfected control (not recorded which). The sequencing input was whole blood.

Here the CDR3 DNA reads TGTGCCAGCAGTTACATTTCTGGGACAGGGGGCGAAACAGATACGCAGTATTTT. Encoded protein: CASSYISGTGGETDTQYF. This chain links TRBV6-6 with TRBJ2-3, with 12 bases aligning to TRBD1. The trim removed 2 bases at V and 3 bases at J, leaving 9 bases unmatched. CDR3 length: 18 amino acids. The V gene's germline CDR1 is MNHNY and CDR2 SVGAGI (reference sequence).